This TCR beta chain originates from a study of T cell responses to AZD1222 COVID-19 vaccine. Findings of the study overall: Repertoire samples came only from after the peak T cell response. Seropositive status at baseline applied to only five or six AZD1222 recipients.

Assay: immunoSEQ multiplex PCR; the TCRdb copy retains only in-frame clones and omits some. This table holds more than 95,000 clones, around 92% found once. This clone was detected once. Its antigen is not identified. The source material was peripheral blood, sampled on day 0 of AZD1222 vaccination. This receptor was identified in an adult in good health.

This CDR3 reads CASSFAGSSYGYTF. The DNA for the CDR3 is TGTGCCAGCAGCTTCGCAGGGAGTTCCTATGGCTACACCTTC. The V and J genes are TRBV11-2 and TRBJ1-2, with D possibly TRBD1 on 5 matching bases. V was pared by 3 bases and J by 4 bases, with 12 bases between. The germline gives CDR1 SGHAT, CDR2 FQNNGV. The CDR3 is 14 amino acids.